Sequencing of this T cell receptor beta chain was carried out in a study of Siglec-9 on CD8 T cells in melanoma. The table came from immunoSEQ multiplex PCR; TCRdb's copy has only in-frame clones and leaves some out. Of over 30,000 clones in the sample, 80% to 85% were seen once. Points from the study as a whole: An effector memory CD8+ T-cell subset seemingly accumulating in melanoma was reportedly marked and regulated by Siglec-9.

The CDR3 covers 15 residues. Trimming removed 3 bases at V and 8 bases at J, with 17 bases between. Details on this clone: What it binds is unknown.

Specimen: Siglec-9- CD8+ T cells sorted from blood. The chain employs TRBV5-3 and TRBJ1-4; D is perhaps TRBD1 (5 bases). TRBV5-3 is an open reading frame whose function is uncertain. The TCR originated in a human donor in good health. The CDR3 loop is CARSSEAGSKEKLFF. The DNA for the CDR3 is TGTGCCAGAAGCTCCGAGGCAGGGAGTAAAGAAAAACTGTTTTTT.